Listed below are T cell receptor beta chains from one sample, sequenced in a study of cytomegalovirus exposure and HLA in healthy donors. Sequencing was performed with immunoSEQ multiplex PCR; in TCRdb, only in-frame clones are kept and a portion is missing. The data show some 140,000 clones, around 70% seen once. Input material: PBMCs. These receptors were obtained from a man in his thirties or forties in good health and CMV-seronegative. CDR3s include the opening cysteine and the closing phenylalanine or tryptophan. Some rows have no size entry. The others give once, few or many, or a class for an expanded clone.

cdr3_aa | v_call | clone_size
CASSHRDRVGETQYF | TRBV4-3 | few
CASSSSGNTEAFF | TRBV5-1 | -
CASSNGQGDYGYTF | TRBV5-1 | -
CASSDRTGGYSPLHF | TRBV7-9 | once
CASSLLAGNNEQFF | TRBV4-3 | -
CASRYSYGYTF | TRBV19 | -
CASSARGLGFVDYGYTF | TRBV5-1 | -
CSVEDGLAGKNTGELFF | TRBV29-1 | -
CASSTSGGPYEQYF | TRBV19 | -
CASRPGDRGYEQYF | TRBV5-1 | -